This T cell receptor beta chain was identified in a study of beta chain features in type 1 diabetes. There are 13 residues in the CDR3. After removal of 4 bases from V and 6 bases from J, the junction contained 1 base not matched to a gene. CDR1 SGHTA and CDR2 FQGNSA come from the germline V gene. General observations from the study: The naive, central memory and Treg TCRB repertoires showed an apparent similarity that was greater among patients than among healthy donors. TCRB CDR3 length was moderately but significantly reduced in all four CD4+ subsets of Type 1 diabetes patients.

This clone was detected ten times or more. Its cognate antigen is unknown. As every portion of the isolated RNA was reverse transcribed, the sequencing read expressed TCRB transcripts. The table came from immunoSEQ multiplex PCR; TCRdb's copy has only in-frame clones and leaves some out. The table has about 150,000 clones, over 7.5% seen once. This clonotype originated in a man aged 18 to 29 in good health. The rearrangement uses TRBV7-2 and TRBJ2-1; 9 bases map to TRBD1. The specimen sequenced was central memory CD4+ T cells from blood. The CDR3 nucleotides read TGTGCCAGCAGCTACAGGGGGCGCAATGAGCAGTTCTTC. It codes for CASSYRGRNEQFF.